A selection of T cell receptor beta chains follows, all from one sample in a study of T cells in Graves' hyperthyroidism and ophthalmopathy. Via MiXCR, TCRdb re-called the multiplex PCR reads, giving one row per CDR3 protein. The sample includes about 98,000 distinct CDR3 sequences, approximately 39% of them seen just once. Input material: peripheral blood or thyroid tissue (not recorded which). The source is a woman younger than 45 with Graves' hyperthyroidism. Both conserved end residues are part of each CDR3. Fields, in order: V gene, clone size, J gene, D gene, CDR3 DNA, CDR3 protein. The D gene is left open where the match is weak. Size is omitted from some rows. Given values are once, few, many or a class for expanded clones.

v_call: TRBV20-1
clone_size: -
j_call: TRBJ2-7
d_call: TRBD1
cdr3_nt: TGCAGTGCTAGCCCGGGACAGGGGCAGTACGAGCAGTACTTC
cdr3_aa: CSASPGQGQYEQYF

v_call: TRBV6-5
clone_size: many
j_call: TRBJ1-2
d_call: TRBD1
cdr3_nt: TGTGCCAGCAGTCAGGGGACAGCACAGCTTAACTATGGCTACACCTTC
cdr3_aa: CASSQGTAQLNYGYTF

v_call: TRBV15
clone_size: -
j_call: TRBJ2-7
d_call: -
cdr3_nt: TGTGCCACCAGCAGCGACTCAGCCAGGACTTACGAGCAGTACTTC
cdr3_aa: CATSSDSARTYEQYF

v_call: TRBV20-1
clone_size: many
j_call: TRBJ1-6
d_call: TRBD1
cdr3_nt: TGCAGTGCTAGCACAGGGGGCGATAATTCACCCCTCCACTTT
cdr3_aa: CSASTGGDNSPLHF

v_call: TRBV5-1
clone_size: -
j_call: TRBJ1-5
d_call: -
cdr3_nt: TGCGCCAGCAGCTTGGACGCCGTGCCCCAGCATTTT
cdr3_aa: CASSLDAVPQHF

v_call: TRBV4-1
clone_size: many
j_call: TRBJ1-5
d_call: -
cdr3_nt: TGCGCCAGCAGCCAAGTGATTCAGAATAGCAATCAGCCCCAGCATTTT
cdr3_aa: CASSQVIQNSNQPQHF

v_call: TRBV12-3/TRBV12-4
clone_size: once
j_call: TRBJ2-5
d_call: TRBD1
cdr3_nt: TGTGCCAGCAGTACGGGACAGGGAGAGACCCAGTACTTC
cdr3_aa: CASSTGQGETQYF

v_call: TRBV7-8
clone_size: -
j_call: TRBJ1-2
d_call: TRBD1
cdr3_nt: TGTGCCAGCAGCTTCTGGACAGGGGGCGCGTTTATTTTCTATGGCTACACCTTC
cdr3_aa: CASSFWTGGAFIFYGYTF

v_call: TRBV20-1
clone_size: many
j_call: TRBJ2-7
d_call: -
cdr3_nt: TGCAGTGCTACAGAAAGAACAGGTTACTATTCCTACGAGCAGTACTTC
cdr3_aa: CSATERTGYYSYEQYF

v_call: TRBV18
clone_size: many
j_call: TRBJ1-2
d_call: -
cdr3_nt: TGTGCCAGCTCCCCGTTCGGGGGCTATGGCTACACCTTC
cdr3_aa: CASSPFGGYGYTF

v_call: TRBV6-6
clone_size: many
j_call: TRBJ2-7
d_call: -
cdr3_nt: TGTGCCAGCAGTTATAACGGACCCGAAGCTGGCGAGCAGTACTTC
cdr3_aa: CASSYNGPEAGEQYF

v_call: TRBV11-2
clone_size: -
j_call: TRBJ1-2
d_call: -
cdr3_nt: TGTGCCAGCAGCTCCGGACAGCGGGATGGTGATGGCTACACCTTC
cdr3_aa: CASSSGQRDGDGYTF

v_call: TRBV7-3
clone_size: once
j_call: TRBJ2-5
d_call: -
cdr3_nt: TGTGCCAGCAGCTCCGGGGCAGGGCGAGAGACCCAGTACTTC
cdr3_aa: CASSSGAGRETQYF

v_call: TRBV24-1
clone_size: once
j_call: TRBJ1-2
d_call: -
cdr3_nt: TGTGCCACCAGTGCCGTAGCTAACTATGGCTACACCTTC
cdr3_aa: CATSAVANYGYTF

v_call: TRBV27
clone_size: -
j_call: TRBJ1-1
d_call: -
cdr3_nt: TGTGCCAGCAAAGGACGGCTGAACACTGAAGCTTTCTTT
cdr3_aa: CASKGRLNTEAFF

v_call: TRBV7-2
clone_size: many
j_call: TRBJ1-2
d_call: -
cdr3_nt: TGTGCCAGCACCTCCCCCTGGGGGTGGCCCCCCTATGGCTACACCTTC
cdr3_aa: CASTSPWGWPPYGYTF

v_call: TRBV5-1
clone_size: many
j_call: TRBJ2-2
d_call: TRBD2
cdr3_nt: TGCGCCAGCAGCTTGGAGGGACTAGCGGGAGCCTACTACACCGGGGAGCTGTTTTTT
cdr3_aa: CASSLEGLAGAYYTGELFF

v_call: TRBV7-9
clone_size: many
j_call: TRBJ1-4
d_call: -
cdr3_nt: TGTGCCAGCAGCTACGTGTCCCCCGCGAGGGGGAAACTGTTTTTT
cdr3_aa: CASSYVSPARGKLFF

v_call: TRBV7-2
clone_size: -
j_call: TRBJ1-2
d_call: TRBD1
cdr3_nt: TGTGCCAGCAGCAAGTCCCTCCGGGACAGGGTGAACTATGGCTACACCTTC
cdr3_aa: CASSKSLRDRVNYGYTF

v_call: TRBV10-3
clone_size: many
j_call: TRBJ2-3
d_call: TRBD2
cdr3_nt: TGTGCCATCAAACTAGCGAGGACAGATACGCAGTATTTT
cdr3_aa: CAIKLARTDTQYF

v_call: TRBV10-2
clone_size: many
j_call: TRBJ2-5
d_call: -
cdr3_nt: TGCGCCAGCAGTCAACCGGGACTGCAAGAGACCCAGTACTTC
cdr3_aa: CASSQPGLQETQYF

v_call: TRBV28
clone_size: few
j_call: TRBJ1-4
d_call: -
cdr3_nt: TGTGCCAGCAGTTTATGGGGTGGTCAGGGCGTTGAAAAACTGTTTTTT
cdr3_aa: CASSLWGGQGVEKLFF

v_call: TRBV6-5
clone_size: -
j_call: TRBJ1-1
d_call: -
cdr3_nt: TGTGCCAGCAGCTCGCCAGGGAGGAACACTGAAGCTTCCTTT
cdr3_aa: CASSSPGRNTEASF

v_call: TRBV27
clone_size: many
j_call: TRBJ2-7
d_call: TRBD2
cdr3_nt: TGTGCCAGCAGTAAGACTAGCACCTACGAGCAGTACTTC
cdr3_aa: CASSKTSTYEQYF

v_call: TRBV12-3/TRBV12-4
clone_size: -
j_call: TRBJ2-5
d_call: -
cdr3_nt: TGTTCCAGCAGTTTGGGCACGGGGAGGGAGACCCAGTACTTC
cdr3_aa: CSSSLGTGRETQYF